One sample yielded the 29 T cell receptor beta chains listed below, sequenced in a study of CD8 T cells in ankylosing spondylitis. TCRdb re-called the 5' RACE reads with MiXCR, one entry per CDR3 protein. The profile shows about 150,000 distinct CDR3 sequences, 11% of them singletons. Material for sequencing was blood, either unsorted or a sorted T cell fraction (not recorded which). These receptors were taken from a female donor with ankylosing spondylitis or in good health (not recorded which).

This sequence joins TRBV28 and TRBJ2-1, with TRBD1 matching over 9 bases. V lost 1 base to trimming and J lost 5 bases; unmatched junction nucleotides: 3. Germline V gene data show CDR1 as MDHEN and CDR2 as SYDVKM. The CDR3 covers 15 residues. CDR3 in amino acids: CASSLSGTGNNEQFF. The CDR3 region has the DNA TGTGCCAGCAGTTTATCCGGGACAGGGAACAATGAGCAGTTCTTC.

This clonotype was detected a few times. This chain links TRBV6-2 or TRBV6-3 with TRBJ2-1; TRBD2 matches 9 bases. The CDR3 totals 13 residues. Per the germline V gene, CDR1 is MNHEY and CDR2 is SVGEGT. J lost 6 bases, V lost 6 bases, and 3 bases had no gene match. CDR3 DNA sequence: TGTGCCAGCAGCGCGGGAGGGGCCAATGAGCAGTTCTTC. Protein product: CASSAGGANEQFF.

Many counts were recorded for this clonotype. This chain links TRBV10-3 with TRBJ2-5, with D possibly being TRBD1 (6 bases). CDR3 length: 14 amino acids. The germline V gene encodes CDR1 ENHRY and CDR2 SYGVKD. The germline V and J ends were trimmed by 10 bases and 0 bases, with 15 bases remaining between them. DNA for the CDR3: TGTGCCAACCGGGACACTTATTACCAAGAGACCCAGTACTTC. It encodes CANRDTYYQETQYF.

This clonotype was picked up many times. This chain links TRBV10-1 with TRBJ2-7; D is possibly TRBD1 or TRBD2 (5 bases each). Trimming stripped 3 bases from V and 5 bases from J, with 20 bases between. The CDR3 spans 16 residues. Germline CDR1 is WNHNN and CDR2 is SYGVQD (reference sequence). The CDR3 DNA reads TGCGCCAGCAGTGACCCTCGGGGCAAGCGTCGCAACGAGCAGTACTTC. Residues: CASSDPRGKRRNEQYF.

The chain employs TRBV5-1 and TRBJ2-5, with TRBD1 matching over 8 bases. V dropped 3 bases and J dropped 3; count of bases not matched to a gene: 7. This CDR3 is 15 amino acids long. Germline CDR1 SGHRS, CDR2 YFSETQ. Written as DNA, the CDR3 is TGCGCCAGCAGCTGGGAGGACAGGGATAAAGAGACCCAGTACTTC. It translates to CASSWEDRDKETQYF.

This clonotype was observed many times. This chain uses TRBV20-1 with TRBJ2-5; TRBD1 matches at 10 bases. Germline values: CDR1 DFQATT, CDR2 SNEGSKA (reference sequence). Trimming at V came to 5 bases and at J to 0 bases, leaving 6 bases not matched to a gene. The CDR3 is 15 amino acids. In nucleotides, the CDR3 is TGCAGTGCTGACGCCGGGACAGGGGACCAAGAGACCCAGTACTTC. Its protein product is CSADAGTGDQETQYF.

In this sample, this clonotype turned up many times. The rearrangement links TRBV24-1 to TRBJ1-1; no clear D gene. In germline, CDR1 is KGHDR, CDR2 SFDVKD. The CDR3 covers 14 residues. The V gene lost 9 bases and the J gene lost 3 bases, with 16 bases spanning the gap. The CDR3 bases are TGTGCCACCTTTCTCCGGATGGGGTACACTGAAGCTTTCTTT. Translation: CATFLRMGYTEAFF.

In its sample, this clonotype was seen many times. The chain carries TRBV11-2 and TRBJ2-7; D is undetermined. Germline V gives CDR1 SGHAT, CDR2 FQNNGV. Trimming cost V 0 bases and J 1 base, with 10 bases left between them. There are 15 residues in the CDR3. CDR3 amino acids: CASSLDLGSSYEQYF. The CDR3, as DNA: TGTGCCAGCAGCTTAGATCTTGGGTCGTCCTACGAGCAGTACTTC.

The chain recombines TRBV28 with TRBJ1-1; unclear D gene. Deletions cut 5 bases from V and 6 bases from J, with 7 bases between. The CDR3 has 11 residues. From germline, CDR1 is MDHEN and CDR2 SYDVKM. CDR3 protein: CASSERAEAFF. In DNA, the CDR3 is TGTGCCAGCAGTGAGAGGGCTGAAGCTTTCTTT. The variable domain in full, with the rest retrieved from reference TRBV28 and TRBJ1-1, is DVKVTQSSRYLVKRTGEKVFLECVQDMDHENMFWYRQDPGLGLRLIYFSYDVKMKEKGDIPEGYSVSREKKERFSLILESASTNQTSMYLCASSERAEAFFGQGTRLTVV.

The J gene is TRBJ1-1, the V gene TRBV19; 7 nucleotides agree with TRBD1. With V trimmed by 11 bases and J by 5 bases, 11 bases remained unmatched. This CDR3 contains 13 residues. The germline V gene encodes CDR1 LNHDA and CDR2 SQIVND (reference sequence). This chain's CDR3 is CAGRRAGGTEAFF. Written as DNA, the CDR3 is TGTGCCGGCCGCAGGGCAGGGGGGACTGAAGCTTTCTTT.

This clonotype was recorded at least ten times. This rearrangement joins TRBV15 to TRBJ1-1, with 9 positions matching TRBD1. Per the germline V gene, CDR1 is LNHNV and CDR2 is YYDKDF (reference sequence). Trimming removed 11 bases from V and 6 bases from J; junction bases left unmatched: 16. CDR3 length: 15 residues. CDR3 residues: CAATDSGTGFAEAFF. The DNA of the CDR3 is TGTGCCGCCACCGACTCCGGGACAGGGTTCGCTGAAGCTTTCTTT.

This clonotype was seen ten or more times. The V gene is TRBV5-6, the J gene TRBJ1-1; D not certain. The CDR3 sequence is 13 residues long. Trimming cost V 0 bases and J 12 bases, with 15 bases left between them. Germline V gives CDR1 SGHDT, CDR2 YYEEEE. For the CDR3, the DNA is TGTGCCAGCAGCTTGGGGGCGAATAGAGGAACTTTCTTT. Its translation is CASSLGANRGTFF. Filled out from reference TRBV5-6 and TRBJ1-1, the complete variable domain reads DAGVTQSPTHLIKTRGQQVTLRCSPKSGHDTVSWYQQALGQGPQFIFQYYEEEERQRGNFPDRFSGHQFPNYSSELNVNALLLGDSALYLCASSLGANRGTFFGQGTRLTVV.

This clonotype was observed many times. The chain carries TRBV29-1 and TRBJ2-7; D is perhaps TRBD1 (6 bases). Deletions cut 7 bases from V and 7 bases from J, with 20 bases between. CDR1 SQVTM and CDR2 ANQGSEA come from the germline V gene. The CDR3 has 13 residues. The CDR3 nucleotides are TGCAGCGCTGTGGAGACAGGACCCTTAGAGCAGTACTTC. This gives the protein CSAVETGPLEQYF.

Comment on this clonotype: This may be a read error: a much more frequent sequence differs by one nucleotide. The chain is built from TRBV2 and TRBJ2-5; no definite D call. The germline CDR1 and CDR2 sequences are SNHLY and FYNNEI. The CDR3 runs 18 residues. The CDR3 loop reads CAISFGSTPAPFQETQYF. CDR3 sequence (DNA): TGTGCCATCAGTTTTGGGTCGACTCCTGCCCCTTTTCAAGAGACCCAGTACTTC.

This chain links TRBV7-2 with TRBJ1-1; weak D call: TRBD1 (5 bases). Trimming took 6 bases from V and 5 from J, leaving 13 bases between them. The CDR3 loop spans 13 amino acids. In germline, CDR1 is SGHTA, CDR2 FQGNSA. CDR3 sequence: CASRPPRGTEAFF. CDR3 nucleotide sequence: TGTGCCAGCAGACCTCCCCGGGGGACTGAAGCTTTCTTT.

This clonotype was detected ten times or more. The genes are TRBV20-1 and TRBJ1-2; tentatively, D is TRBD1 (6 bases). This CDR3 has 15 amino acids. The germline V gene has CDR1 DFQATT and CDR2 SNEGSKA (reference sequence). V was pared by 1 base and J by 2 bases, with 14 bases between. The CDR3 nucleotides are TGCAGTGCTAGAGCATTGGACAGCTCCAACTATGGCTACACCTTC. Translated: CSARALDSSNYGYTF.

This clonotype was observed at least ten times. V usage is TRBV29-1 and J usage is TRBJ1-1, with 7 bases that match TRBD1. The CDR3 runs 14 residues. In germline, CDR1 is SQVTM, CDR2 ANQGSEA. V shed 7 bases and J 1 base; nucleotides not matched to a gene: 9. The CDR3 nucleotides read TGCAGCGCCCGAGAGGGGGCCTCGAACACTGAAGCTTTCTTT. This encodes CSAREGASNTEAFF.

Ten or more counts support this clonotype. The rearrangement joins TRBV24-1 to TRBJ2-2, with D possibly matching TRBD2 (5 bases). V lost 2 bases and J lost 3, with 6 bases in between. The CDR3 totals 14 residues. Per the germline V gene, CDR1 is KGHDR and CDR2 is SFDVKD. The CDR3 DNA reads TGTGCCACCAGTGATTACGGGGACACCGGGGAGCTGTTTTTT. Its translation is CATSDYGDTGELFF.

The chain employs TRBV7-9 and TRBJ1-2; D gene unclear. Per the germline V gene, CDR1 is SEHNR and CDR2 is FQNEAQ (reference sequence). V dropped 10 bases and J dropped 4 bases, with 10 bases sitting between them. The CDR3 runs 11 residues. CDR3 amino acids: CATSPGYGYTF. The CDR3, as DNA: TGTGCCACCTCCCCTGGCTATGGCTACACCTTC.

This clonotype was counted many times. The chain links TRBV5-5 to TRBJ2-7; possibly TRBD1 for D (6 bases). Trimming pared 6 bases from V and 3 bases from J, leaving 16 bases between. CDR3 length: 14 residues. Germline CDR1 reads SGHKS; CDR2 reads YYEKEE (reference sequence). In nucleotides, the CDR3 is TGTGCCAGCACCTCAGGGGTTGGGGTCTACGAGCAGTACTTC. Translation: CASTSGVGVYEQYF.

This clonotype was seen only a few times. The rearrangement joins TRBV20-1 to TRBJ2-1; 7 bases fit TRBD1. From germline, CDR1 is DFQATT and CDR2 SNEGSKA (reference sequence). With 5 bases clipped from V and 3 bases from J, the junction kept 10 bases outside the gene matches. The CDR3 covers 15 residues. DNA for the CDR3: TGCAGTGCTCCCTCGGGACAGAGGTACTACAATGAGCAGTTCTTC. As protein: CSAPSGQRYYNEQFF.

This clonotype showed up many times. The V and J genes are TRBV6-5 and TRBJ1-2; D unresolved. From germline, CDR1 is MNHEY and CDR2 SVGAGI. The CDR3 runs 16 residues. Trimming shortened V by 0 bases and J by 4 bases, and 15 bases separated the two germline ends. The CDR3 nucleotides are TGTGCCAGCAGTTACTCGAGTAGCTTGCTCCTCTATGGCTACACCTTC. Translated: CASSYSSSLLLYGYTF.

In this sample, this clonotype turned up once. V usage is TRBV12-3 or TRBV12-4 and J usage is TRBJ1-2; tentative D call: TRBD1 (5 bases). V lost 5 bases, J lost 4 bases, and 14 bases lay in between. The CDR3 spans 14 residues. The CDR3 DNA follows: TGTGCCAGCAGTGGGGACGGAATACTCTATGGCTACACCTTC. Translated, it gives CASSGDGILYGYTF.

This clonotype was found many times. The chain couples TRBV20-1 to TRBJ2-1, with 14 bases fitting TRBD2. CDR1 and CDR2 from the germline V gene are DFQATT and SNEGSKA (reference sequence). There are 14 residues in the CDR3. V was pared by 3 bases and J by 7 bases, with 2 bases of the junction left unmatched. DNA for the CDR3: TGCAGTGCTAGTGGGACTAGCGGGAGAAATGAGCAGTTCTTC. It is translated as CSASGTSGRNEQFF.

The sample holds many counts of this clonotype. The chain joins TRBV11-1 to TRBJ2-3, with TRBD2 matching over 7 bases. Losses at the gene ends were 5 bases for V and 8 bases for J; bases not matched to a gene: 22. Germline V gene lookup returns CDR1 SGHAT and CDR2 FQDESV (reference sequence). The length of the CDR3 is 18 residues. CDR3 in amino acids: CASSPGGTESGPHTTQYF. The CDR3 nucleotides are TGTGCCAGCAGCCCCGGGGGGACGGAGTCGGGCCCCCATACTACGCAGTATTTT.

This clonotype was seen once. The rearrangement uses TRBV7-2 and TRBJ2-1; either TRBD1 or TRBD2 may fit D (5 bases each). The germline CDR1 and CDR2 sequences are SGHTA and FQGNSA. Trimming took 7 bases from V and 9 from J, leaving 19 bases between them. CDR3 size: 14 residues. The CDR3 loop reads CASTGVQKRGEQFF. The DNA of the CDR3 is TGTGCCAGCACTGGGGTCCAAAAGAGGGGTGAGCAGTTCTTC.

The V gene is TRBV5-1, the J gene TRBJ2-2, with D unclear. The CDR3 has 18 amino acids. V shed 3 bases and J shed 1 base, with 19 bases lying between them. Germline CDR1 is SGHRS and CDR2 is YFSETQ. CDR3 in amino acids: CASSWTRPGGQNTGELFF. The CDR3 DNA reads as TGCGCCAGCAGCTGGACCCGGCCGGGTGGCCAGAACACCGGGGAGCTGTTTTTT.

In regard to this clonotype: A much larger clone sits a single nucleotide away, making a read error possible. The chain combines TRBV12-3 or TRBV12-4 with TRBJ2-3; a possible D gene is TRBD2 (5 bases). The CDR3 is 14 residues long. V lost 5 bases and J lost 2, with 11 bases in between. In nucleotides, the CDR3 is TGTGCCAGCAGTCGTAGCGACAACACAGATACGCAGTATTTT. It is translated as CASSRSDNTDTQYF.

The V gene is TRBV25-1, the J gene TRBJ2-1, with 9 bases identical to TRBD1. Per germline, CDR1 MGHDK and CDR2 SYGVNS. The CDR3 spans 15 residues. Losses at the gene ends were 3 bases for V and 2 bases for J; bases not matched to a gene: 2. CDR3 coding DNA: TGTGCCAGCAGTGAGGGACAGGGACCCTACAATGAGCAGTTCTTC. The encoded protein is CASSEGQGPYNEQFF.